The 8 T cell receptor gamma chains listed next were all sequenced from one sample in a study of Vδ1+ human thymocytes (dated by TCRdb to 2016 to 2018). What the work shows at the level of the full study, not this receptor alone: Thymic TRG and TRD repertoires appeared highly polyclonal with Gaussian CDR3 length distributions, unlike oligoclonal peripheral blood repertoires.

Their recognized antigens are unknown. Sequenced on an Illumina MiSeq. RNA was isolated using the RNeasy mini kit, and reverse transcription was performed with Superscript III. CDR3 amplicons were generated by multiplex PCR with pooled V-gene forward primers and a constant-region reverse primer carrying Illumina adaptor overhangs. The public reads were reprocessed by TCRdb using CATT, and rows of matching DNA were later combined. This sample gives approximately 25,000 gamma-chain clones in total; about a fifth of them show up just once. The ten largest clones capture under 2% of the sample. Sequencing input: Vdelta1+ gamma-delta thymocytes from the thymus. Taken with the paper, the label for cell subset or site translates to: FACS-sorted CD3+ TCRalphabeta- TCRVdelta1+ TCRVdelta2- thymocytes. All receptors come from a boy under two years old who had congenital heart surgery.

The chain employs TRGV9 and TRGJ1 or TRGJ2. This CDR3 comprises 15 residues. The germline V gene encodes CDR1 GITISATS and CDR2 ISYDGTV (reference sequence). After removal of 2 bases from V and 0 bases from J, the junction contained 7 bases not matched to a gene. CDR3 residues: CALWEADSNYYKKLF. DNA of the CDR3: TGTGCCTTGTGGGAGGCGGATTCGAATTATTATAAGAAACTCTTT.

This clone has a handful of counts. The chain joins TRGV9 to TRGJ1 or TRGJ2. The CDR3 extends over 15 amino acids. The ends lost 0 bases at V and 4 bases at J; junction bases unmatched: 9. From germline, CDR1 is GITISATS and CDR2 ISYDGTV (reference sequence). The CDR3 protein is CALWEVQVKYYKKLF. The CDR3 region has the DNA TGTGCCTTGTGGGAGGTGCAGGTAAAGTATTATAAGAAACTCTTT.

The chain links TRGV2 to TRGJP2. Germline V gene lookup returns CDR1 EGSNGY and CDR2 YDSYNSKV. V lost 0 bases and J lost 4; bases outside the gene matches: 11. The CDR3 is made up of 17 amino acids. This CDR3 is CATWDGLAVYSDWIKTF. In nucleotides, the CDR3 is TGTGCCACCTGGGACGGGCTTGCCGTGTATAGTGATTGGATCAAGACGTTT.

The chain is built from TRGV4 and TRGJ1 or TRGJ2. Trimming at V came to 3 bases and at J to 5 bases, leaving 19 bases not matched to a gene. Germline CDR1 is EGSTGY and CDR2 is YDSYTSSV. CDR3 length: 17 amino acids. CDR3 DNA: TGTGCCACCTGGGATCACACCCCCCGGGCCCCCAATTATAAGAAACTCTTT. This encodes CATWDHTPRAPNYKKLF.

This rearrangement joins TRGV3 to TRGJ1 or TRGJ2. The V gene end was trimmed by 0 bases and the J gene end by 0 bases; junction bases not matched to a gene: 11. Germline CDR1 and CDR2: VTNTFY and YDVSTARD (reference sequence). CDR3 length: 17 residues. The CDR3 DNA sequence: TGTGCCACCTGGGACAGGCGGTTTCCCTCGAATTATTATAAGAAACTCTTT. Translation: CATWDRRFPSNYYKKLF.

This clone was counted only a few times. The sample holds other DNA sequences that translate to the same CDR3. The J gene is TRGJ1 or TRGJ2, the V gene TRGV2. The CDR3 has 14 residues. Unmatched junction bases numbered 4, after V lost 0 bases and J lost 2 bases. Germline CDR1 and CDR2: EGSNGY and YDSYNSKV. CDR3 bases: TGTGCCACCTGGGACGGGTCATATTATTATAAGAAACTCTTT. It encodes CATWDGSYYYKKLF.

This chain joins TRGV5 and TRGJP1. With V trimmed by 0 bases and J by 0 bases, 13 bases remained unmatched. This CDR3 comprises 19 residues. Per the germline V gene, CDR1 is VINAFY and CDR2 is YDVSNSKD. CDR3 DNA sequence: TGTGCCACCTGGGACAGGCCAGGGAGGGATAATACCACTGGTTGGTTCAAGATATTT. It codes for CATWDRPGRDNTTGWFKIF.

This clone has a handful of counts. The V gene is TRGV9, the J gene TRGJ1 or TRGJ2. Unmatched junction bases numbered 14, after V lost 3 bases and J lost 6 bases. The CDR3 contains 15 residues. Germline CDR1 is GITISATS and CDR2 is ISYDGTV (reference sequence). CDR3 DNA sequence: TGTGCCTTGTGGGAGACACCCTTTTGGGGTTATAAGAAACTCTTT. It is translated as CALWETPFWGYKKLF.